These 9 T cell receptor beta chains were all obtained from the same sample, sequenced in a study of regulatory T cells in long-lasting Graves disease. Regarding time point: newly diagnosed GD, antithyroid drugs for less than 3 months. PBMCs were the source of the RNA used for TCR sequencing. Through Arm-PCR of CDR3 regions and iRepertoire HTBI primers, TCR beta libraries were built. TCRdb fed the multiplex PCR reads into MiXCR, producing one record per CDR3 protein. The sample has hundreds of thousands of distinct CDR3 sequences; 16% are singletons. This same sample was also taken into another study, of T cells in Graves' hyperthyroidism and ophthalmopathy.

The specimen was peripheral blood mononuclear cells (PBMCs), collected at new diagnosis, from a patient treated with antithyroid drugs. The origin of the receptors is a woman aged 25 to 45 with Graves disease.

The chain has TRBV12-3 or TRBV12-4 and TRBJ1-5, with D unresolved. V gave up 3 bases and J gave up 3 bases, with 9 bases separating them. There are 14 residues in the CDR3. The CDR3 spells CASSFWADNQPQHF. The CDR3 nucleotides read TGTGCCAGCAGTTTTTGGGCAGACAATCAGCCCCAGCATTTT.

In this sample, this clonotype turned up many times. V gene TRBV30 combines with J gene TRBJ1-2, with TRBD1 matching 7 bases. The junction had 6 bases not matched to a gene; V was cut back by 0 bases and J by 5 bases. This CDR3 contains 14 residues. CDR1 GTSNPN and CDR2 SVGIG come from the germline V gene (reference sequence). Here the CDR3 DNA reads TGTGCCTGGAGTGTACAAGCAGGGGGTTATGGCTACACCTTC. Amino acids: CAWSVQAGGYGYTF. Full variable domain (rest looked up from reference TRBV30 and TRBJ1-2): SQTIHQWPATLVQPVGSPLSLECTVEGTSNPNLYWYRQAAGRGLQLLFYSVGIGQISSEVPQNLSASRPQDRQFILSSKKLLLSDSGFYLCAWSVQAGGYGYTFGSGTRLTVV.

This clonotype was observed at least ten times. V usage is TRBV7-8 and J usage is TRBJ1-1; D is undetermined. V was pared by 5 bases and J by 8 bases, with 12 bases between. The germline CDR1 and CDR2 sequences are SGHVS and FQNEAQ. The CDR3 is 12 residues long. CDR3 protein: CASSVSIAEAFF. CDR3 DNA: TGTGCCAGCAGCGTCAGTATTGCGGAAGCTTTCTTT.

The chain has TRBV9 and TRBJ2-7; D is unresolved. From germline, CDR1 is SGDLS and CDR2 YYNGEE. This CDR3 comprises 12 residues. The V and J ends lost 3 bases and 9 bases respectively, with 13 bases between them. DNA for the CDR3: TGTGCCAGCAGCGCCGATCCTTTTCGGCAGTACTTC. Translating gives CASSADPFRQYF. Drawing the rest from reference TRBV9 and TRBJ2-7, the complete variable domain is DSGVTQTPKHLITATGQRVTLRCSPRSGDLSVYWYQQSLDQGLQFLIQYYNGEERAKGNILERFSAQQFPDLHSELNLSSLELGDSALYFCASSADPFRQYFGPGTRLTVT.

This clonotype was seen more than once but under ten times. This sequence joins TRBV29-1 and TRBJ2-1, with 7 bases lining up with TRBD1. The CDR3 covers 12 residues. The germline CDR1 and CDR2 sequences are SQVTM and ANQGSEA. The ends lost 6 bases at V and 9 bases at J; junction bases unmatched: 8. The CDR3, as DNA: TGCAGCGTCGGGGACAGTACGAGTGAGCAGTTCTTC. It is translated as CSVGDSTSEQFF.

This clonotype has a count of ten or more. The V call is TRBV20-1, the J call TRBJ2-7, with 14 bases lining up with TRBD2. The J segment lost 4 bases and the V segment lost 5 bases, leaving 7 bases of the junction unmatched. CDR1 and CDR2 (germline): DFQATT, SNEGSKA (reference sequence). CDR3 length equals 15 residues. DNA of the CDR3: TGCAGTGCTGTGACTAGCGGGAGGGCCGAATACGAGCAGTACTTC. It translates to CSAVTSGRAEYEQYF.

The table lists this clonotype with a few counts. The chain combines TRBV6-1 with TRBJ1-5; D gene uncertain. The CDR3 runs to 15 residues. Trimming shortened V by 7 bases and J by 2 bases, and 15 bases separated the two germline ends. Germline CDR1 reads MNHNS; CDR2 reads SASEGT. The CDR3 nucleotides read TGTGCCAGCACCATGGCCGAGAGAGGCAATCAGCCCCAGCATTTT. Its protein product is CASTMAERGNQPQHF.

Many counts were recorded for this clonotype. In nucleotides, the CDR3 is TGCGCCAGCAGCTTGGGTGACGGGAGGATCACAGATACGCAGTATTTT. Its translation: CASSLGDGRITDTQYF. This rearrangement joins TRBV5-1 to TRBJ2-3; 7 nucleotides agree with TRBD2. The V segment lost 0 bases and the J segment 2 bases; nucleotides outside the gene matches: 6. This CDR3 is built from 16 residues. Germline CDR1 is SGHRS and CDR2 is YFSETQ.

V is TRBV5-6 and J is TRBJ2-5; tentatively, D is TRBD1 or TRBD2 (5 bases each). V was clipped by 1 base and J by 3 bases, with 16 bases between them. The V gene's germline CDR1 is SGHDT and CDR2 YYEEEE. The CDR3 runs 16 residues. In nucleotides, the CDR3 is TGTGCCAGCAGCTTGTTTTTCGCTGGGGGAAAAGAGACCCAGTACTTC. Translating it yields CASSLFFAGGKETQYF. Full variable domain (remainder filled in from reference TRBV5-6 and TRBJ2-5): DAGVTQSPTHLIKTRGQQVTLRCSPKSGHDTVSWYQQALGQGPQFIFQYYEEEERQRGNFPDRFSGHQFPNYSSELNVNALLLGDSALYLCASSLFFAGGKETQYFGPGTRLLVL.